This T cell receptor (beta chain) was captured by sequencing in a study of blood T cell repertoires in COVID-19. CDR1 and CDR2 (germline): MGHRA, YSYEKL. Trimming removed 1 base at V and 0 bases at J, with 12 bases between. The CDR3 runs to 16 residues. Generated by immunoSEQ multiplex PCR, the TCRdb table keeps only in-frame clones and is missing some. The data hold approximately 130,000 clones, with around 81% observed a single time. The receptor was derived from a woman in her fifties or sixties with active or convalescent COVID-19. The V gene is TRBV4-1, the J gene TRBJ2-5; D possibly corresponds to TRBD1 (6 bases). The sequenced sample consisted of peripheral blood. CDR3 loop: CASSQGMGTYQETQYF. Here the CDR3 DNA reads TGCGCCAGCAGCCAAGGCATGGGGACATACCAAGAGACCCAGTACTTC.